Listed below are T cell receptor beta chains from one sample, sequenced in a study of identical twins. TCRdb itself ran the 5' RACE reads through MiXCR, one entry per CDR3 protein. Of some 710,000 distinct CDR3 sequences listed, approximately 6.1% are singletons. What was sequenced was naive T cells sorted from blood. These receptors all stem from a man between 18 and 29 years old in good health. CDR3s leave out the opening cysteine and the closing phenylalanine or tryptophan. The order of the fields is CDR3 length, V gene, CDR3 protein.

cdr3_length: 14
v_call: TRBV29-1
cdr3_aa: SVEGLAGGPTDTQY

cdr3_length: 11
v_call: TRBV14
cdr3_aa: ASSHSRDYGYT

cdr3_length: 11
v_call: TRBV10-3
cdr3_aa: AISGQETYEQY

cdr3_length: 12
v_call: TRBV6-2/TRBV6-3
cdr3_aa: ASTLPGQPHEQY

cdr3_length: 9
v_call: TRBV20-1
cdr3_aa: SAPDGTEAF

cdr3_length: 10
v_call: TRBV12-3/TRBV12-4
cdr3_aa: ASSPLGLYPY

cdr3_length: 11
v_call: TRBV20-1
cdr3_aa: SARVQGYNEQF

cdr3_length: 10
v_call: TRBV6-5
cdr3_aa: ASSYLAGLQF

cdr3_length: 11
v_call: TRBV29-1
cdr3_aa: SAIQSLNTEAF

cdr3_length: 15
v_call: TRBV7-2
cdr3_aa: ASSLAGLRDVKNIQY

cdr3_length: 11
v_call: TRBV20-1
cdr3_aa: SASSVIANTQY

cdr3_length: 11
v_call: TRBV12-3/TRBV12-4
cdr3_aa: TSSLSGQSGQF

cdr3_length: 12
v_call: TRBV11-2
cdr3_aa: ASSLTENSYEQY

cdr3_length: 17
v_call: TRBV5-1
cdr3_aa: ASSLEQGAIAGETDTQY

cdr3_length: 18
v_call: TRBV4-3
cdr3_aa: ASSQAAATSGRPFSYEQY

cdr3_length: 9
v_call: TRBV3-1
cdr3_aa: ASSRLGTQY

cdr3_length: 10
v_call: TRBV20-1
cdr3_aa: SASGIRDTQY

cdr3_length: 13
v_call: TRBV24-1
cdr3_aa: ATSDKVQVQETQY

cdr3_length: 10
v_call: TRBV9
cdr3_aa: ASSVEVDTQY

cdr3_length: 10
v_call: TRBV5-1
cdr3_aa: ASSRAGAEQF

cdr3_length: 14
v_call: TRBV4-1
cdr3_aa: ASSQEWDRVTGELF

cdr3_length: 12
v_call: TRBV20-1
cdr3_aa: SAPRPGHGNTIY

cdr3_length: 15
v_call: TRBV6-5
cdr3_aa: ASSYSSREWDTGELF

cdr3_length: 14
v_call: TRBV7-8
cdr3_aa: ASSLARDRHTDTQY

cdr3_length: 15
v_call: TRBV7-8
cdr3_aa: ASRLGRERDSNQPQH

cdr3_length: 13
v_call: TRBV7-3
cdr3_aa: ANETMLLGYNEQF

cdr3_length: 16
v_call: TRBV11-2
cdr3_aa: ASSLSLSTSGSSYEQF

cdr3_length: 15
v_call: TRBV15
cdr3_aa: ATSRDTAGGYTDTQY

cdr3_length: 14
v_call: TRBV5-1
cdr3_aa: ASSRPRDNPTDTQY

cdr3_length: 14
v_call: TRBV4-2
cdr3_aa: ASSQIAGDSYNEQF

cdr3_length: 12
v_call: TRBV4-3
cdr3_aa: ASSQEGGTEELF

cdr3_length: 13
v_call: TRBV7-9
cdr3_aa: ASSSQSSIQETQY

cdr3_length: 11
v_call: TRBV4-1
cdr3_aa: ASSIQGYTEAF

cdr3_length: 10
v_call: TRBV9
cdr3_aa: ASSVDLETQY

cdr3_length: 15
v_call: TRBV28
cdr3_aa: ASSFGVEGASVQPQH

cdr3_length: 13
v_call: TRBV4-1
cdr3_aa: ASSQVPQKNTEAF

cdr3_length: 13
v_call: TRBV12-3/TRBV12-4
cdr3_aa: ASTLTELAKNIQY

cdr3_length: 13
v_call: TRBV6-5
cdr3_aa: ASSYSGRETDSQY

cdr3_length: 11
v_call: TRBV6-2/TRBV6-3
cdr3_aa: ASSWDRFYEQY

cdr3_length: 14
v_call: TRBV7-8
cdr3_aa: ASSFTGTYRTDTQY

cdr3_length: 12
v_call: TRBV5-1
cdr3_aa: ASSPGQGQETQY

cdr3_length: 13
v_call: TRBV27
cdr3_aa: ASSSGLAGSDTQY

cdr3_length: 12
v_call: TRBV11-2
cdr3_aa: ASSLGGVPDTQY

cdr3_length: 14
v_call: TRBV7-2
cdr3_aa: ASSLVPGVGANVLT

cdr3_length: 12
v_call: TRBV20-1
cdr3_aa: SARPSGTGDGYT

cdr3_length: 14
v_call: TRBV4-3
cdr3_aa: ASSQEIASNTGELF